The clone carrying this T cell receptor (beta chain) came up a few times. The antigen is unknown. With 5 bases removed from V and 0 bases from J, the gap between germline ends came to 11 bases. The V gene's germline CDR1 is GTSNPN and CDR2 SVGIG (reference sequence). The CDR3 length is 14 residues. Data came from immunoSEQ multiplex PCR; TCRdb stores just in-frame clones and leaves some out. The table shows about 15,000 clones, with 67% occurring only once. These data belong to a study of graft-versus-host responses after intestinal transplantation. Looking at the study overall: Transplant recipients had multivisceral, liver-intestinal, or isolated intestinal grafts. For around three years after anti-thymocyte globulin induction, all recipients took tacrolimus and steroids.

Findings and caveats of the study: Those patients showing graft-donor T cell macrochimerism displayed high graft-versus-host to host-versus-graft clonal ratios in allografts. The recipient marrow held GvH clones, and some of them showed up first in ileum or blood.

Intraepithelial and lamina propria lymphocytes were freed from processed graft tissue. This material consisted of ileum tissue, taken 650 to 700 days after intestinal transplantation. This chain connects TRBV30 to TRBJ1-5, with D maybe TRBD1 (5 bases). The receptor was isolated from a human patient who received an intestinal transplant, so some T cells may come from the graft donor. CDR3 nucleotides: TGTGCCTGGGGTGACAGATATAGCAATCAGCCCCAGCATTTT. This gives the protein CAWGDRYSNQPQHF.